This T cell receptor (beta chain) was found in a study of T cells in Graves' hyperthyroidism and ophthalmopathy. Not enrolled were patients with uncontrolled infection, other autoimmune disease, pregnancy or lactation. PBMCs stemmed from over 7.5 ml fresh peripheral blood. Many counts were recorded for this clonotype. Amplified TCR beta CDR3 regions derived from RNA transcripts. First-round RT-PCR with HTBI primers amplified the TCR CDR3 region. TCRdb re-called the multiplex PCR reads with MiXCR, one entry per CDR3 protein. The table shows roughly 300,000 distinct CDR3 sequences, with over 20% occurring only once. The sequence came from a woman aged 50 to 65 with Graves' hyperthyroidism. Sequencing input: blood.

Here the CDR3 DNA reads TGTGCCAGCAGACCCGCCTCATTCACTGAAGCTTTCTTT. Its translation: CASRPASFTEAFF. V gene TRBV3-1 combines with J gene TRBJ1-1; D uncertain. The CDR3 has 13 residues. The ends were cut back, 6 bases at V and 4 bases at J, with 12 bases in the middle. Germline lookup yields CDR1 LGHDT and CDR2 YNNKEL (reference sequence).